The entry that follows covers one T cell receptor beta chain sequence. The CDR3 length is 15 residues. Trimming shortened V by 4 bases and J by 4 bases, and 14 bases separated the two germline ends. CDR1 and CDR2 (germline): LGHDT, YNNKEL (reference sequence). This record belongs to a study of control samples from healthy donors and cancer patients. Some clones are missing from TCRdb's copy, which holds only in-frame ones; the method was immunoSEQ multiplex PCR. This sample has over 150,000 clones, with around 92% found just once. This clonotype was sampled from a woman in her thirties or forties in good health. The rearrangement uses TRBV3-1 (or the pseudogene TRBV3-2) and TRBJ1-5; no firm D call. The specimen was blood. The CDR3 reads CASSPVMGSNQPQHF. The CDR3 DNA reads as TGTGCCAGCAGCCCCGTGATGGGGTCGAATCAGCCCCAGCATTTT.